This TCR beta chain is from a study of CD8+CD57+ T cells in acquired aplastic anemia. Study overall: Average DNA yield from sorted CD4+ and CD8+ cells was roughly 3.1 ug. Study-level points and caveats: Patients and controls shared about 27 CD8+ CDR3 sequences.

J was trimmed by 9 bases and V by 5 bases; bases with no gene match: 18. CDR3 length equals 16 residues. Germline V gene sequence: CDR1 SGHTA, CDR2 FQGNSA. About this clonotype: The target antigen is unknown. Lacking the conserved final phenylalanine or tryptophan, this CDR3 likely reflects a read error.

The study profiled TCR beta VDJ and CDR3 using genomic DNA as template. TCRdb ran MiXCR on the reads and lists one entry per CDR3 protein. The sample consists of 200,000 to 300,000 distinct CDR3 sequences, 82% of them appearing once. It was patients with CD8+CD57+ cell expansion by flow cytometry who were chosen for sequencing. Patient blood was sampled before any therapy had been received. The sequenced sample was sorted CD4+, CD8+, or CD8+CD57+ T cells (not recorded which) from PBMCs. This receptor was identified in a human donor with aplastic anemia. The rearrangement links TRBV7-2 to TRBJ1-2, with 7 bases fitting TRBD1. The CDR3 nucleotides are TGTGCCAGCAGCCTCAACGGAACAGGGACAGCCCTTTGCTACACCCTC. Its protein is CASSLNGTGTALCYTL.